Shown below are 9 T cell receptor beta chains from a single sample sequenced in a study of cytomegalovirus exposure and HLA in healthy donors. Some clones are missing from TCRdb's copy, which holds only in-frame ones; the method was immunoSEQ multiplex PCR. The table shows under 200,000 clones, with about 95% occurring only once. Sequencing used PBMCs. The receptors were sampled from a woman aged 18-35 years in good health and CMV-seronegative.

The rearrangement links TRBV5-1 to TRBJ2-7, with 8 bases aligning to TRBD1. The CDR3 is made up of 17 amino acids. V was pared by 0 bases and J by 10 bases, with 18 bases of the junction left unmatched. Germline V gene sequence: CDR1 SGHRS, CDR2 YFSETQ. This CDR3 reads CASSLGGKGTGPSRQYF. The CDR3 region has the DNA TGCGCCAGCAGCTTGGGGGGTAAGGGGACAGGACCTTCAAGACAGTACTTC.

V and J are TRBV4-1 and TRBJ1-1; tentatively, D is TRBD1 (5 bases). The CDR3 length is 15 residues. Trimming removed 5 bases from V and 0 bases from J, with 13 bases in between. CDR1 and CDR2 from the germline V gene are MGHRA and YSYEKL. CDR3 loop: CASSRTSPLNTEAFF. In DNA, the CDR3 is TGCGCCAGCAGCAGGACATCTCCGCTGAACACTGAAGCTTTCTTT.

The CDR3 DNA is TGTGCCAGCAGCGACGGGACAGTTACATATGGCTACACCTTC. Translated: CASSDGTVTYGYTF. This chain joins TRBV5-6 and TRBJ1-2; 7 bases fit TRBD1. Germline V gene data show CDR1 as SGHDT and CDR2 as YYEEEE. The CDR3 is 14 residues long. The V and J ends lost 4 bases and 5 bases, in that order; junction bases with no gene match: 8.

This clone has a single count. The chain recombines TRBV4-2 with TRBJ2-3, with D perhaps matching TRBD1 (7 bases). CDR3 length: 15 residues. In germline, CDR1 is LGHNA, CDR2 YNFKEQ. The V end was cut by 6 bases, the J end by 5 bases, with 18 bases between. The CDR3 loop reads CASRSGRPGGDTQYF. The CDR3 DNA sequence: TGTGCCAGCAGGAGCGGGCGACCAGGGGGAGATACGCAGTATTTT.

The rearrangement joins TRBV6-6 to TRBJ2-4, with 8 bases aligning to TRBD2. V lost 2 bases to trimming and J lost 5 bases; unmatched junction nucleotides: 8. The CDR3 runs 16 residues. Germline CDR1 reads MNHNY; CDR2 reads SVGAGI (reference sequence). The DNA of the CDR3 is TGTGCCAGCAGTTACGGGGGGGGACTAGTCGAAAACATTCAGTACTTC. Protein sequence: CASSYGGGLVENIQYF.

V usage is TRBV9 and J usage is TRBJ1-4, with 8 bases aligning to TRBD1. The CDR3 has 18 amino acids. The V segment lost 1 base and the J segment 6 bases; nucleotides outside the gene matches: 14. From germline, CDR1 is SGDLS and CDR2 YYNGEE. In nucleotides, the CDR3 is TGTGCCAGCAGCGTACACTACAGGGGGGGCCCCGGCGATGAAAAACTGTTTTTT. This sequence encodes CASSVHYRGGPGDEKLFF.

As regards this clone: One end of the junction fails to match germline, which may point to a read error. This chain connects TRBV19 to TRBJ2-1; 7 bases are shared with TRBD1. The germline CDR1 and CDR2 sequences are LNHDA and SQIVND (reference sequence). This CDR3 has 15 amino acids. CDR3 protein: CASSLTGVKYSEQFF. In nucleotides, the CDR3 is TGTGCCAGTAGTCTAACAGGGGTGAAGTACAGTGAGCAGTTCTTC.

The CDR3: CASSPATGHYTF. The CDR3 DNA reads as TGTGCCAGCAGCCCAGCGACGGGACACTACACCTTC. V gene TRBV6-6 combines with J gene TRBJ1-2; D perhaps matches TRBD1 (6 bases). Germline V gene lookup returns CDR1 MNHNY and CDR2 SVGAGI (reference sequence). This CDR3 spans 12 amino acids. Between the trimmed V and J ends, which lost 6 bases and 10 bases, there was a span of 15 bases.

The V call is TRBV6-5, the J call TRBJ1-1; D is unresolved. CDR3 length: 15 residues. The V gene's germline CDR1 is MNHEY and CDR2 SVGAGI. The V gene lost 5 bases and the J gene lost 4 bases, with 17 bases spanning the gap. The CDR3 region is CASSPPHPRGTEAFF. DNA for the CDR3: TGTGCCAGCAGTCCTCCGCACCCGCGGGGCACTGAAGCTTTCTTT.